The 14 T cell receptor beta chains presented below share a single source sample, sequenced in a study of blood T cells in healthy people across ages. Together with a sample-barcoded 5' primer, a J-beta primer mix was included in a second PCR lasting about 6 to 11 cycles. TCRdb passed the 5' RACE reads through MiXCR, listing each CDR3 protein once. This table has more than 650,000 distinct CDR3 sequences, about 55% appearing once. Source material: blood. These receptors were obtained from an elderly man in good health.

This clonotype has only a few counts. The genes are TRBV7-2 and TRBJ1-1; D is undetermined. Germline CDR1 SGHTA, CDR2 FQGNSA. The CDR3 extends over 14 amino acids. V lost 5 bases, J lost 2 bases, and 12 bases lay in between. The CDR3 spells CASSLLAGNTEAFF. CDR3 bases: TGTGCCAGCAGCCTACTGGCGGGCAACACTGAAGCTTTCTTT.

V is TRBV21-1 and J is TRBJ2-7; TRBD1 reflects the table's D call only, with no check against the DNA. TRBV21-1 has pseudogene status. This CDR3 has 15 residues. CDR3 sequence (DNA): TGTGCCAGCAGCAAAGGGGTTACAGGGGAGAGGGGGCAGTACTTC. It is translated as CASSKGVTGERGQYF.

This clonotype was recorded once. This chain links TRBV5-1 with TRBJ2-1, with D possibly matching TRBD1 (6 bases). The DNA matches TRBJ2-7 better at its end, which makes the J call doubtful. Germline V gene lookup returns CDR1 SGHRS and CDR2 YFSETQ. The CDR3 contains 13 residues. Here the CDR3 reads CASSQTRDNEQYF. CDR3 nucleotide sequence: TGCGCCAGCAGCCAAACCCGGGACAATGAGCAGTACTTC.

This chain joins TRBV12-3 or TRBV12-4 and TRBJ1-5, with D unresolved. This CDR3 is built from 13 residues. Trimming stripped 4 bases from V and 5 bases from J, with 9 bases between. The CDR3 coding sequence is TGTGCCAGCAGTTGTCTACCCGATCAGCCCCAGCATTTT. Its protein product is CASSCLPDQPQHF.

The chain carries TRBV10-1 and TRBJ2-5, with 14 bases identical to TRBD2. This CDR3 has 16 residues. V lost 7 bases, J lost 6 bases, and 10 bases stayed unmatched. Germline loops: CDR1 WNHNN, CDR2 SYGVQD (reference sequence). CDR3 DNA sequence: TGCGCCAGCATGACGGGACTAGCGGGAGTTATTCAGACCCAGTACTTC. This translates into CASMTGLAGVIQTQYF.

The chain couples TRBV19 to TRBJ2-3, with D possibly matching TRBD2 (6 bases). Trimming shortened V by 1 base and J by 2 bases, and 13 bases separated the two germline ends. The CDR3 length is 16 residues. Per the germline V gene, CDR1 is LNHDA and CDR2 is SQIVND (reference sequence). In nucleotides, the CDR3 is TGTGCCAGTAGTATAGGAGTCGGGAGACCCACAGATACGCAGTATTTT. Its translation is CASSIGVGRPTDTQYF. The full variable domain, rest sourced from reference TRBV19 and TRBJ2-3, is DGGITQSPKYLFRKEGQNVTLSCEQNLNHDAMYWYRQDPGQGLRLIYYSQIVNDFQKGDIAEGYSVSREKKESFPLTVTSAQKNPTAFYLCASSIGVGRPTDTQYFGPGTRLTVL.

The CDR3 nucleotides read TGTGCCAGCAGCTTACAGGCTAGATTGGCCGGGGAGCTGTTTTTT. Translating gives CASSLQARLAGELFF. The J gene is TRBJ2-2, the V gene TRBV7-2; the D is unclear. Germline CDR1 is SGHTA and CDR2 is FQGNSA. The CDR3 contains 15 residues. The germline V and J ends were trimmed by 2 bases and 6 bases, with 13 bases remaining between them.

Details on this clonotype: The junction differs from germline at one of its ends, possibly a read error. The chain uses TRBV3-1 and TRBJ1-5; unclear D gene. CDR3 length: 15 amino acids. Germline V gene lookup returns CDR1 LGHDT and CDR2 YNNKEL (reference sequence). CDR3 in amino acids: CASSQGPDSYQPQHF. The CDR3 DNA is TGTGCCAGCAGCCAAGGGCCTGATAGCTATCAGCCCCAGCATTTT.

The CDR3 nucleotides read TGTGCCAGCAGTTTGCAGGGACCTCCCTATGAGCAGTTCTTC. This codes for CASSLQGPPYEQFF. This chain connects TRBV28 to TRBJ2-1; D is tentatively TRBD1 or TRBD2 (5 bases each). CDR1 and CDR2 (germline): MDHEN, SYDVKM. This CDR3 comprises 14 residues. Trimming took off 3 bases at V and 8 bases at J, with 14 bases between the two ends.

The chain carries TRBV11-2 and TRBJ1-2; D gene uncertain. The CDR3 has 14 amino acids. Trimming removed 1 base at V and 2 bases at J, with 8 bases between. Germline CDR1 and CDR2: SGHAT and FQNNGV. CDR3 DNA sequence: TGTGCCAGCAGCTTAGCGGTGGGCAACTATGGCTACACCTTC. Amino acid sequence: CASSLAVGNYGYTF.

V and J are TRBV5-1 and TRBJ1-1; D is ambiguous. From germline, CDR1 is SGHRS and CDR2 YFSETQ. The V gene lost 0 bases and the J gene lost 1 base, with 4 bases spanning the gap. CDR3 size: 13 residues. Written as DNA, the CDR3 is TGCGCCAGCAGCTTGGAGGAGAACACTGAAGCTTTCTTT. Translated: CASSLEENTEAFF.

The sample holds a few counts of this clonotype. As DNA, the CDR3 is TGTGCCAGCAGCCAAGAAAGGACTAGCGGGAGTCCTTACCCCTACAATGAGCAGTTCTTC. Encoded protein: CASSQERTSGSPYPYNEQFF. The rearrangement joins TRBV14 to TRBJ2-1; TRBD2 aligns across 13 bases. V shed 0 bases and J 2 bases; nucleotides not matched to a gene: 10. This CDR3 has 20 amino acids. Looked up from germline, CDR1 is SGHDN and CDR2 is FVKESK.

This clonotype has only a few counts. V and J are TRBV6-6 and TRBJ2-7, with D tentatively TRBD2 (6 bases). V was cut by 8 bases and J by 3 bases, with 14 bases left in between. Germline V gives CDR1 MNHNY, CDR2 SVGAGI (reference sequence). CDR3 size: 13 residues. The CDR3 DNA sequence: TGTGCCAGCCCGATAGCGGAGATCTACGAGCAGTACTTC. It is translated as CASPIAEIYEQYF.

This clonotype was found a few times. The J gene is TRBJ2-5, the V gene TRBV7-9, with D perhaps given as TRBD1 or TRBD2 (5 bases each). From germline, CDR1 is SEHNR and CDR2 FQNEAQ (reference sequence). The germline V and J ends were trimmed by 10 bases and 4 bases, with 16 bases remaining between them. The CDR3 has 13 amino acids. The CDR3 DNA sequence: TGTGCCACCAATACAGGTCGGGGAGAGACCCAGTACTTC. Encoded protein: CATNTGRGETQYF.